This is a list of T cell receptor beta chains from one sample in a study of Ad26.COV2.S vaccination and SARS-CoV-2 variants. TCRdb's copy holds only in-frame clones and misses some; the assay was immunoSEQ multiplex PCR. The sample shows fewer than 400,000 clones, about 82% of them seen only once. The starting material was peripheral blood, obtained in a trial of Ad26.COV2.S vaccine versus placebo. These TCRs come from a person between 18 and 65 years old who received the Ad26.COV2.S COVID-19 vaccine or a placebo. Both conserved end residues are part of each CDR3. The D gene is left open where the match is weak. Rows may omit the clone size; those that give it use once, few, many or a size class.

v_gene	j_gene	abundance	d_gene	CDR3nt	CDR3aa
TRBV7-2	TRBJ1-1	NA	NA	TGTGCCAGCTGGGGTTTGCTGAACACTGAAGCTTTCTTT	CASWGLLNTEAFF
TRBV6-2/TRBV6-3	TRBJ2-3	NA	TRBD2	TGTGCCAGCAGTCGAGCGGGGGGCACAGATACGCAGTATTTT	CASSRAGGTDTQYF
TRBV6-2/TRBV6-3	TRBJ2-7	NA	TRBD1	TGTGCCAGCAGTCGAATCGGACAGGGGGCTCGCGAGCAGTACTTC	CASSRIGQGAREQYF
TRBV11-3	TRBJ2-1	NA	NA	TGTGCCAGCAGCCCTGGGGAGGGGGCTTTTAATGAGCAGTTCTTC	CASSPGEGAFNEQFF
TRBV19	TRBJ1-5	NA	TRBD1	TGTGCCAGTAGTATTACAGGGGGAGGTCAGCCCCAGCATTTT	CASSITGGGQPQHF
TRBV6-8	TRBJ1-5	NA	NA	TGTGCCAGCAGTTACTCGAGGGGGTTGGGCAATCAGCCCCAGCATTTT	CASSYSRGLGNQPQHF
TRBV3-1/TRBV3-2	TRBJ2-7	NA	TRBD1	TGTGCCAGCGGGAGAGGGACAGGGTTGTTCGAGCAGTACTTC	CASGRGTGLFEQYF
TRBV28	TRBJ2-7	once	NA	TGTGCCAGCAGTTTAGCGGGACACCCGGCGATGAACGAGCAGTACTTC	CASSLAGHPAMNEQYF
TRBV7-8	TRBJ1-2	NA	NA	TGTGCCAGCAGCTTAGTCGGGACCTCTAACTATGGCTACACCTTC	CASSLVGTSNYGYTF
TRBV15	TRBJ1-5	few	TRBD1	TGTGCCACCAGCTTCCGGGACAGGGTAGGACAGCCCCAGCATTTT	CATSFRDRVGQPQHF
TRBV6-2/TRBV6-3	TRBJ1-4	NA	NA	TGTGCCAGCAGTCGCCCGCCGGCTATTAATGAAAAACTGTTTTTT	CASSRPPAINEKLFF
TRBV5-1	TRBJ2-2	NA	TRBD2	TGCGCCAGCAGCTGGCGGGGGGCGAGCACCGGGGAGCTGTTTTTT	CASSWRGASTGELFF
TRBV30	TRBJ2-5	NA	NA	TGTGCCTGGACCCCGACCGGAGAGACCCAGTACTTC	CAWTPTGETQYF
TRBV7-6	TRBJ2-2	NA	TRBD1	TGTGCCAGCAGTCGGACAGGGGGCTTTTCGGCCGGGGAGCTGTTTTTT	CASSRTGGFSAGELFF
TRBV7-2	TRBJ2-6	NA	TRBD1	TGTGCCAGCAGTAGTACAAGCGACAGGGTCTCTGGGGCCAACGTCCTGACTTTC	CASSSTSDRVSGANVLTF
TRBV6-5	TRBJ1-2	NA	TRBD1	TGTGCCAGCAGTTACGGGGGACAGGGAATCTATGGCTACACCTTC	CASSYGGQGIYGYTF
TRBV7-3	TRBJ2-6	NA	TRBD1	TGTGCCAGCAGCTTGGGACAGGCGGCTGGGGCCAACGTCCTGACTTTC	CASSLGQAAGANVLTF
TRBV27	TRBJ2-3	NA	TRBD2	TGTGCCAGCAGTTCTTACGCTGGGACTAGCGGGAGAGATACGCAGTATTTT	CASSSYAGTSGRDTQYF